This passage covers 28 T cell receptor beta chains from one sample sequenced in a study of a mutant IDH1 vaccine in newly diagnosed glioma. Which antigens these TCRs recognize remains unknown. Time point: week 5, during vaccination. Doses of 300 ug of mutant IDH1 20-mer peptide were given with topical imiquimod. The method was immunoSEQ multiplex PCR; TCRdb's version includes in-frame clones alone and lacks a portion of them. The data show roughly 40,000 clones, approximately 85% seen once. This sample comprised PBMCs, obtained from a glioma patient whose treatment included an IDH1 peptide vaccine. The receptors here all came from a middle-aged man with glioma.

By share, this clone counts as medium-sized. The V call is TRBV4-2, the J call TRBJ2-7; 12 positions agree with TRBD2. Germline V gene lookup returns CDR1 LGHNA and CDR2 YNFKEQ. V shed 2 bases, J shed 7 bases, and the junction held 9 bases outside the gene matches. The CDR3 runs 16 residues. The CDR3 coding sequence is TGTGCCAGCAGCCAATTACTAGCGGGAGGCAACAGGGAGCAGTACTTC. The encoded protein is CASSQLLAGGNREQYF.

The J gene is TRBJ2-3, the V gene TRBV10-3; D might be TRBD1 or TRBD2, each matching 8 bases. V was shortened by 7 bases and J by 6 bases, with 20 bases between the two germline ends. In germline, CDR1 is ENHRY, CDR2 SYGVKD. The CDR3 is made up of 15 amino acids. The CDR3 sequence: CAITERGTGGDTQYF. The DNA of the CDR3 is TGTGCCATCACCGAGCGGGGGACAGGAGGTGATACGCAGTATTTT.

The CDR3 here is CASSYGGKGNSPLHF. For the CDR3, the DNA is TGTGCCAGCAGTTACGGGGGGAAAGGGAATTCACCCCTCCACTTT. The chain recombines TRBV6-6 with TRBJ1-6, with a tentative D call TRBD1 (5 bases). V lost 2 bases and J 7 bases, leaving 12 bases between the germline ends. Germline V gene sequence: CDR1 MNHNY, CDR2 SVGAGI (reference sequence). CDR3 size: 15 residues.

CDR3 in DNA: TGTGCCAGCAGTACGGAAATCTCCTACGAGCAGTACTTC. This encodes CASSTEISYEQYF. The rearrangement uses TRBV27 and TRBJ2-7; D uncertain. The V end lost 5 bases, the J end lost 0 bases, and 8 bases lay between the germline ends. The CDR3 spans 13 residues. Germline V gene sequence: CDR1 MNHEY, CDR2 SMNVEV (reference sequence).

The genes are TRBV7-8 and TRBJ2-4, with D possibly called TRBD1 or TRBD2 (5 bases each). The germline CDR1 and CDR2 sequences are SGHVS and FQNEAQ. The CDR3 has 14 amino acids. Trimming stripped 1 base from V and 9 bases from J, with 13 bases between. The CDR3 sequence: CASSLDSLGTIQYF. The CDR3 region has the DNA TGTGCCAGCAGCTTAGACTCCCTAGGGACCATTCAGTACTTC.

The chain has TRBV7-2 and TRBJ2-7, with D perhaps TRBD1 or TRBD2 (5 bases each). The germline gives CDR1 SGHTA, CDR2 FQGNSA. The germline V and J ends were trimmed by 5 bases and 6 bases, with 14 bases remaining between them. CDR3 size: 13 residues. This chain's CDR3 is CASSRDTRGEQYF. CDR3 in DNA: TGTGCCAGCAGCCGCGACACTAGGGGCGAGCAGTACTTC.

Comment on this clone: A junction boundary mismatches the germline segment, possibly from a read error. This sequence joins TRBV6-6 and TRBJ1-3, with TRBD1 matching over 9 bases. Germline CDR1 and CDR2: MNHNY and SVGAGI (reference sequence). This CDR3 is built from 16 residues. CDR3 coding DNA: TGTGCCAGCAGGACAAACAGGGGGCAAGCGTCTTATAAACTAAGGTTT. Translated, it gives CASRTNRGQASYKLRF.

This CDR3 is CASSLAGPPYEQYF. CDR3 bases: TGTGCCAGCAGCCTAGCGGGACCCCCCTACGAGCAGTACTTC. The chain is built from TRBV6-1 and TRBJ2-7; TRBD2 agrees at 9 bases. CDR1 is MNHNS, CDR2 SASEGT, per germline. The CDR3 contains 14 residues. V shed 6 bases, J shed 2 bases, and the junction held 5 bases outside the gene matches.

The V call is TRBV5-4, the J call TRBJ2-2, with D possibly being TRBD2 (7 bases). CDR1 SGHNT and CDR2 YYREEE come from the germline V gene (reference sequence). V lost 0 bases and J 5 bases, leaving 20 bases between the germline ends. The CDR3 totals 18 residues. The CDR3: CASSLVGGGYFLTGELFF. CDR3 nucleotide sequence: TGTGCCAGCAGCTTGGTTGGGGGGGGCTATTTCCTGACCGGGGAGCTGTTTTTT.

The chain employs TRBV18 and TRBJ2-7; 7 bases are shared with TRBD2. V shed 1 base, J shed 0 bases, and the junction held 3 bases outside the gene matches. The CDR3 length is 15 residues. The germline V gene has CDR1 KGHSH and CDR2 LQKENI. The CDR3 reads CASSPRAGSSYEQYF. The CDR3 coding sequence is TGTGCCAGCTCACCACGAGCGGGGAGCTCCTACGAGCAGTACTTC.

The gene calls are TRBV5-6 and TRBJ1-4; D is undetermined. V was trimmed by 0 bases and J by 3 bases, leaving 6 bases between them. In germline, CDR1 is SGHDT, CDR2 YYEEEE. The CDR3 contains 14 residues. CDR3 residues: CASSLGRANEKLFF. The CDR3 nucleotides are TGTGCCAGCAGCTTGGGTCGGGCTAATGAAAAACTGTTTTTT.

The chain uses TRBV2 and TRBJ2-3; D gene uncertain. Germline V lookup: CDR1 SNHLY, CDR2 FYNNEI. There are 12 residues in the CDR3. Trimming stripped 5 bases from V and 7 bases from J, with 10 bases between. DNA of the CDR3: TGTGCCAGCAGTCCGAGCTCACATACGCAGTATTTT. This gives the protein CASSPSSHTQYF.

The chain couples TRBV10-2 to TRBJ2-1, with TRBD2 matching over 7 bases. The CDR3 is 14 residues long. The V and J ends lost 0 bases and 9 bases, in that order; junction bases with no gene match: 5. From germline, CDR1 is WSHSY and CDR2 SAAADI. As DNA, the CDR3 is TGCGCCAGCAGTGAGTCAGGACTAGACCCTGAGCAGTTCTTC. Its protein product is CASSESGLDPEQFF.

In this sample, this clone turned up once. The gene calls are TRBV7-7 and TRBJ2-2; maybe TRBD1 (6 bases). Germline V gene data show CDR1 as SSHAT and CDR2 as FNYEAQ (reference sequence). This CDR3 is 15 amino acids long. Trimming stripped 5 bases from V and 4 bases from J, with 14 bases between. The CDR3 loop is CASSPLQGGTGELFF. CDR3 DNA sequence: TGTGCCAGCAGCCCGCTACAGGGCGGCACCGGGGAGCTGTTTTTT.

The DNA of the CDR3 is TGTGCCAGCAGCAAATTCCCCAGGGGAACTAATGAAAAACTGTTTTTT. This gives the protein CASSKFPRGTNEKLFF. The gene calls are TRBV21-1 and TRBJ1-4; no check of the table's D call, TRBD1, against the DNA was made. TRBV21-1 is annotated as a pseudogene. The CDR3 loop spans 16 amino acids.

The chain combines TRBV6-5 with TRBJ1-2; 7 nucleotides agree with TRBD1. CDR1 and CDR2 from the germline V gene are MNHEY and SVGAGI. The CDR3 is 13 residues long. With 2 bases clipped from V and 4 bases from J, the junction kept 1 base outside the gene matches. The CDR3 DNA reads TGTGCCAGCAGTTACAGACAGGGCTATGGCTACACCTTC. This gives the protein CASSYRQGYGYTF.

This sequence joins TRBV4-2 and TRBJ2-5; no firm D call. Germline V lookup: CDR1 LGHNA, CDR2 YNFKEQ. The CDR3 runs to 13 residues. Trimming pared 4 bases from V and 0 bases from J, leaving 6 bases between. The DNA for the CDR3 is TGTGCCAGCAGCCGGAACGACCAAGAGACCCAGTACTTC. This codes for CASSRNDQETQYF.

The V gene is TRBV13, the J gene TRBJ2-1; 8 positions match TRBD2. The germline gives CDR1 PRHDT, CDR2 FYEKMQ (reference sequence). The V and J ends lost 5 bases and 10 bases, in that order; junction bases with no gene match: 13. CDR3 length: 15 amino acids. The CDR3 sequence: CASSPPGGPPSEQFF. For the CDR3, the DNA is TGTGCCAGCAGCCCCCCGGGGGGGCCCCCCTCGGAGCAGTTCTTC.

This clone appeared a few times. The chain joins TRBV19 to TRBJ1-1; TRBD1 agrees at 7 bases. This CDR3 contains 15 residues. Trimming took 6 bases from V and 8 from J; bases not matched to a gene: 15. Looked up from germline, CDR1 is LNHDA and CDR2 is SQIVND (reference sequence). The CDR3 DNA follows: TGTGCCAGTAGCCCAGGGTCAGGGGGACTGGCGGAAGCTTTCTTT. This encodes CASSPGSGGLAEAFF.

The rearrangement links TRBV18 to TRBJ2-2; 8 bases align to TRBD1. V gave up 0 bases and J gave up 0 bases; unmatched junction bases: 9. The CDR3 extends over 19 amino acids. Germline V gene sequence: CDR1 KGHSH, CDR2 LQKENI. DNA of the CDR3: TGTGCCAGCTCACCACCGAGGCCAGGGGGCCGTTCGAACACCGGGGAGCTGTTTTTT. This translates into CASSPPRPGGRSNTGELFF.

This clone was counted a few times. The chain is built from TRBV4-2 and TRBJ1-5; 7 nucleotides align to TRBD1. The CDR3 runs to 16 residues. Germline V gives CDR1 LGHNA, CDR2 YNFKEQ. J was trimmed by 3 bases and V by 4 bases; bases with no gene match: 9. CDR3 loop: CASSPSYGTVNQPQHF. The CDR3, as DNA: TGTGCCAGCAGCCCATCATACGGGACAGTCAATCAGCCCCAGCATTTT.

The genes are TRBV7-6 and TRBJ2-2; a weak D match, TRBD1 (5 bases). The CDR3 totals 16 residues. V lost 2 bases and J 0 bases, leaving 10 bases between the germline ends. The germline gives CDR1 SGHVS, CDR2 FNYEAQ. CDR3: CASSLFTGANTGELFF. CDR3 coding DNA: TGTGCCAGCAGCTTATTCACAGGAGCGAACACCGGGGAGCTGTTTTTT.

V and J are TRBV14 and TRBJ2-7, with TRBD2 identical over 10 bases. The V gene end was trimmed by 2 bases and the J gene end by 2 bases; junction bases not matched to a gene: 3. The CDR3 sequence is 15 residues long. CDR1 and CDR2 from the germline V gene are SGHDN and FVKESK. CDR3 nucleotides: TGTGCCAGCAGCCAACAACTAGCGGGACCCTACGAGCAGTACTTC. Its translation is CASSQQLAGPYEQYF.

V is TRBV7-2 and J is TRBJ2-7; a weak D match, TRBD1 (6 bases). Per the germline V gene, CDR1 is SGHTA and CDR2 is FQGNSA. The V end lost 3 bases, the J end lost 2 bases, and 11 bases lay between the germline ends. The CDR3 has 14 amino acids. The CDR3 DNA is TGTGCCAGCAGCTTCGGGGACACAGCCTACGAGCAGTACTTC. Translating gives CASSFGDTAYEQYF.

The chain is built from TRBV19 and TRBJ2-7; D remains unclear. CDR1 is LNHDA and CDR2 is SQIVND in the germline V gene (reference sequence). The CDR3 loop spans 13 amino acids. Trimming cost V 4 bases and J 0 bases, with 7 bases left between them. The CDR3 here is CASSKKASYEQYF. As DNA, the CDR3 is TGTGCCAGTAGTAAAAAAGCCTCCTACGAGCAGTACTTC.

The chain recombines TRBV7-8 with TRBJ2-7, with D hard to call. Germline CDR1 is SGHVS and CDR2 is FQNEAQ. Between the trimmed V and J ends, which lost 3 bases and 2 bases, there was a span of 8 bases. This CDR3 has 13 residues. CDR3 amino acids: CASSFGETYEQYF. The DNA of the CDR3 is TGTGCCAGCAGCTTCGGCGAAACCTACGAGCAGTACTTC.

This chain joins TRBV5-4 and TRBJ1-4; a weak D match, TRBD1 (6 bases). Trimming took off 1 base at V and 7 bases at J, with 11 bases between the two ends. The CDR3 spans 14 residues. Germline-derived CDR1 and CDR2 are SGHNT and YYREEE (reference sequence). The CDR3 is CASSLRQGSEKLFF. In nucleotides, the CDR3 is TGTGCCAGCAGCTTGCGGCAGGGGAGTGAAAAACTGTTTTTT.

CDR3: CASSRGGSTYEQYF. CDR3 nucleotides: TGTGCCAGCAGCCGCGGTGGGAGCACCTACGAGCAGTACTTC. The V and J genes are TRBV9 and TRBJ2-7, with TRBD2 as a possible D gene (5 bases). V lost 4 bases to trimming and J lost 2 bases, with 13 bases between them. Germline values: CDR1 SGDLS, CDR2 YYNGEE. This CDR3 has 14 residues.